This TCR beta chain is drawn from a study of shared clonotypes between healthy human individuals (TCRdb year 2020). In the study overall: A couple of women and a few men aged 18 to 49 years were included in the cohort. Blood TCR repertoires of roughly five healthy adults were deeply sequenced to estimate repertoire size and the extent of clonotype sharing between individuals. Between about 0.85 and 9.5 billion PBMCs per donor were obtained by leukapheresis. Different laboratories and diverse techniques were used to prepare libraries and sequence TCR repertoires, to increase sequencing depth and limit assay-specific biases. For each donor, CD4 naive and CD4 memory were each given three plates, CD8 naive was given two plates, and CD8 memory was given one plate.

TCR CDR3 regions were amplified from genomic DNA by multiplex PCR using the deep immunoSEQ assay. Extracted genomic DNA from each cell subset was distributed evenly across all wells of several immunoSEQ 96-well plates, and each plate was treated as a replicate. For sorted subsets, about 200 ng genomic DNA, equal to tens of thousands of T cell genomes, was loaded into each replicate PCR. Purified libraries were measured with a Qubit 3.0 fluorometer, size-checked on a Bioanalyzer 2100, and measured again with the KAPA Library Quantification kit. Every immunoSEQ 96-well plate was sequenced on a separate single-read 150-cycle Illumina NextSeq 550 flow cell. The study's own analysis went as follows. Because the immunoSEQ output included only junctional sequences and no quality scores, the filtering could not be the same as the filtering used for full-length reads. Sequences were annotated with PyIR, a Python wrapper for IgBLAST v1.9, using IMGT germline references to assign V/J genes and CDR3. Any read was removed if the V/J assignment was weak (E-value above 1e-6), the CDR3 was missing, or the read contained stop codons, out-of-frame junctions, or ambiguous translated residues. V3J clonotypes were defined by identical inferred V gene, J gene, and CDR3 amino acid sequence. The percentage overlap between two repertoires was calculated by dividing the number of shared unique clonotypes by the size of the smaller repertoire. Three approaches were used to assess repertoire richness: RTK rarefaction, the Chao1 estimator, and Recon v2.1 estimates of unobserved clonotypes. OLGA was used to compute generation probabilities for all TCRbeta clonotypes that the gDNA method yielded from four donors. Imported from immuneACCESS, the table was reduced by TCRdb to in-frame sequences with V and J called. These copies leave out some clones; in studies compared against another copy, an unresolved V gene accounts for under half, and the cause of the remainder is not known. V and J calls plus clone size are reproduced from that table; the DNA served to infer D and trimming. The sample profile shows about 610,000 clones; roughly 97% of them were found once. Less than 0.065% of the sample goes to the ten largest clones.

V loses 0 bases at its end and J loses 4 bases; junction bases beyond the gene matches: 3. Reading from cysteine to phenylalanine, the CDR3 counts 15 amino acids. This entry keeps only the CDR3 DNA: 45 bases, framed from base 1. Reading the germline V gene gives CDR1 SGHRS and CDR2 YFSETQ. Healthy HIV-negative adults with no recently reported acute infections or vaccinations were included as donors. Every donor was a Caucasian adult living in Nashville, Tennessee, USA. CD4+ T cells were enriched through magnetic negative selection, after which naive cells were positively selected on CD45RA and the remaining negative fraction served as the memory subset. After blood collection by leukapheresis, PBMCs were isolated using Ficoll-Histopaque density gradient centrifugation and then cryopreserved in the vapor phase of liquid nitrogen. Purity and quantity of every magnetically sorted T cell population were checked by analytical flow cytometry. Genomic DNA was isolated from each sorted fraction and quantified by UV absorbance on a Nanodrop 2000c.

Results the study describes overall, beyond this receptor: When a handful of donors were compared, the shared fraction of clonotypes was 5% to 6.5% for naive CD4, approximately 3.5% for naive CD8, about 2.4% for memory CD4, and 0.35% to 0.4% for memory CD8. Based on pairwise subsampling, the degree of clonotype sharing among donors was expected to be affected by sequencing depth. Compared with non-shared clonotypes, clonotypes shared by all four sorted-subset donors had higher generation probabilities. Naive subsets generally had larger estimated clonotype richness than memory subsets. Only blood was sampled, and tissue TCR repertoires likely differ from those in blood. Because the study included a small number of donors, the genetic and exposure-history diversity represented was limited. Incomplete sequencing was indicated by rarefaction of sorted-subset datasets, despite the large sequencing depth.

Concerning this clone itself: It has no known antigen specificity. The sample holds no much larger clone one base away, and base qualities are not on file.

The TCR was taken from a woman in her thirties in good health. Sequencing was performed on naive CD4+ T cells sorted from blood. The cell subset or site label, read with the paper, signifies: CD45RA+ positively selected. The chain uses TRBV5-1 and TRBJ2-7, with 11 bases aligning to TRBD2. The CDR3 protein sequence reads: CASSLGGTSGYEQYF. The DNA is TGCGCCAGCAGCTTGGGGGGGACTAGCGGATACGAGCAGTACTTC.